The 30 T cell receptor beta chains below all came from one sample that was sequenced in a study of vaccination and CD4 T cells after COVID-19. These receptors are not linked to any known antigen. The treatment is: approximately 9-day PBMC culture with coronavirus spike peptide pools or control peptides (ViraFEST assay). An Oncomine TCR Beta short-read assay was used to sequence the DNA from cultured CD4+ T cells. MiXCR was run by TCRdb on the PCR reads, yielding one entry per CDR3 protein. The table lists about 10,000 distinct CDR3 sequences, about 28% of them singletons, with approximately 15% in the top ten. The sequenced sample was CD4+ T cells from blood, cultured in vitro, obtained after SARS-CoV-2 vaccination. The receptors were sampled from a human donor who had recovered from COVID-19.

This chain links TRBV5-6 with TRBJ2-5, with unresolved D. Trimming removed 2 bases from V and 2 bases from J, with 4 bases in between. Germline CDR1 and CDR2: SGHDT and YYEEEE. This CDR3 spans 12 amino acids. CDR3 nucleotide sequence: TGTGCCAGCAGCTTTGATCAAGAGACCCAGTACTTC. It encodes CASSFDQETQYF.

This sequence joins TRBV7-2 and TRBJ2-4; possibly TRBD2 for D (6 bases). V lost 4 bases and J lost 7, with 20 bases in between. The CDR3 runs 16 residues. Germline-derived CDR1 and CDR2 are SGHTA and FQGNSA. CDR3 region: CASSSSPGLTSNIQYF. The CDR3 DNA is TGTGCCAGCAGCTCCTCCCCGGGACTCACGAGCAACATTCAGTACTTC.

This sequence joins TRBV27 and TRBJ1-2, with 7 bases identical to TRBD1. Trimming took 0 bases from V and 8 from J; bases not matched to a gene: 9. The CDR3 is 15 amino acids. Germline V CDR1 and CDR2: MNHEY, SMNVEV (reference sequence). The CDR3 DNA follows: TGTGCCAGCAGTTTATCCCGACAGGGAGGATTAGGCTACACCTTC. Translating it yields CASSLSRQGGLGYTF.

The rearrangement uses TRBV7-2 and TRBJ2-1; 14 bases are a match to TRBD2. The CDR3 spans 15 residues. V lost 1 base, J lost 10 bases, and 3 bases stayed unmatched. Germline V gives CDR1 SGHTA, CDR2 FQGNSA. The CDR3 protein is CASSLEGLAGEEQFF. The CDR3 region has the DNA TGTGCCAGCAGCTTAGAGGGACTAGCGGGAGAAGAGCAGTTCTTC.

This sequence joins TRBV4-1 and TRBJ1-5, with D unresolved. Germline CDR1 and CDR2: MGHRA and YSYEKL. Trimming cost V 1 base and J 6 bases, with 16 bases left between them. The length of the CDR3 is 16 residues. CDR3 sequence: CASSQGLLSPGQPQHF. DNA for the CDR3: TGCGCCAGCAGCCAAGGTCTACTATCCCCCGGTCAGCCCCAGCATTTT.

This clonotype came up a few times. The chain joins TRBV7-8 to TRBJ2-5, with 7 bases matching TRBD2. Germline V gene data show CDR1 as SGHVS and CDR2 as FQNEAQ. The CDR3 loop spans 14 amino acids. After removal of 0 bases from V and 6 bases from J, the junction contained 4 bases not matched to a gene. CDR3 in DNA: TGTGCCAGCAGCTTAGCGGGAGGGTCGAAGACCCAGTACTTC. Protein sequence: CASSLAGGSKTQYF.

This clonotype was observed a handful of times. The chain recombines TRBV24-1 with TRBJ2-2; D may match TRBD1 or TRBD2 (5 bases each). Germline V lookup: CDR1 KGHDR, CDR2 SFDVKD. V shed 7 bases and J shed 6 bases, with 14 bases lying between them. The CDR3 extends over 14 amino acids. In DNA, the CDR3 is TGTGCCACCAGGAAGCTGGGGGTAGCCGGGGAGCTGTTTTTT. This sequence encodes CATRKLGVAGELFF.

The rearrangement uses TRBV20-1 and TRBJ2-1; maybe TRBD1 (6 bases). The ends were cut back, 5 bases at V and 15 bases at J, with 23 bases in the middle. There are 13 residues in the CDR3. CDR1 is DFQATT, CDR2 SNEGSKA, per germline (reference sequence). The CDR3 DNA reads TGCAGTGCTTCAGAAGGACTGTACACCAGGGGGTTCTTC. This gives the protein CSASEGLYTRGFF.

The chain uses TRBV11-1 and TRBJ1-1; D not resolved. The CDR3 loop spans 13 amino acids. CDR1 is SGHAT and CDR2 is FQDESV in the germline V gene (reference sequence). With 8 bases removed from V and 5 bases from J, the gap between germline ends came to 15 bases. The CDR3 DNA follows: TGTGCCAGCGGACCTCCGGTCACGACTGAAGCTTTCTTT. This codes for CASGPPVTTEAFF.

This chain joins TRBV7-8 and TRBJ2-3, with D hard to call. Per germline, CDR1 SGHVS and CDR2 FQNEAQ. V lost 5 bases and J 1 base, leaving 7 bases between the germline ends. The CDR3 sequence is 13 residues long. This CDR3 reads CASSPSRTDTQYF. As DNA, the CDR3 is TGTGCCAGCAGCCCATCACGCACAGATACGCAGTATTTT.

The sample holds a few counts of this clonotype. J is TRBJ2-2 and V is TRBV6-1, with 11 bases lining up with TRBD2. The CDR3 is 19 residues long. Germline V lookup: CDR1 MNHNS, CDR2 SASEGT. V trimming: 5 bases; J trimming: 0 bases; junction bases outside the gene matches: 11. The CDR3 region is CASSPLKHSGRANTGELFF. In DNA, the CDR3 is TGTGCCAGCAGTCCCCTAAAACATAGCGGGAGGGCGAACACCGGGGAGCTGTTTTTT.

This clonotype was observed a handful of times. The chain joins TRBV20-1 to TRBJ1-5, with D possibly TRBD1 on 5 matching bases. This CDR3 spans 12 amino acids. Germline V gene data show CDR1 as DFQATT and CDR2 as SNEGSKA (reference sequence). V was clipped by 0 bases and J by 7 bases, with 7 bases between them. The CDR3 reads CSARDREQPQHF. The CDR3 coding sequence is TGCAGTGCTAGAGACAGGGAGCAGCCCCAGCATTTT.

As concerns this clonotype: One end of the junction is discordant with germline, which a read error may explain. V usage is TRBV6-4 and J usage is TRBJ2-1, with 11 bases lining up with TRBD2. CDR1 and CDR2 from the germline V gene are MRHNA and SNTAGT. The CDR3 contains 16 residues. Here the CDR3 DNA reads TGTGCCAGCAGTGACCTAGCGGGAGGCTCCCACAATGAGCAGTTCTTC. Residues: CASSDLAGGSHNEQFF.

This sequence joins TRBV7-9 and TRBJ1-2; D unresolved. The V gene's germline CDR1 is SEHNR and CDR2 FQNEAQ (reference sequence). The CDR3 contains 16 residues. V lost 3 bases and J 0 bases, leaving 14 bases between the germline ends. This CDR3 reads CASSLEIGSPNYGYTF. As DNA, the CDR3 is TGTGCCAGCAGCTTGGAAATAGGAAGTCCTAACTATGGCTACACCTTC.

The chain employs TRBV5-4 and TRBJ1-1; TRBD1 might be the D (5 bases). Trimming removed 5 bases from V and 3 bases from J, with 14 bases in between. Germline CDR1 and CDR2: SGHNT and YYREEE (reference sequence). The CDR3 contains 14 residues. Here the CDR3 DNA reads TGTGCCAGCAGTGTGGGGCGGGTGGACACTGAAGCTTTCTTT. This sequence encodes CASSVGRVDTEAFF.

This clonotype turned up a few times. The V call is TRBV5-1, the J call TRBJ2-3; TRBD1 aligns across 9 bases. CDR1 SGHRS and CDR2 YFSETQ come from the germline V gene. The V gene end was trimmed by 4 bases and the J gene end by 5 bases; junction bases not matched to a gene: 8. The CDR3 spans 15 residues. DNA for the CDR3: TGCGCCAGCAGCCGAGACGGGGACAGGGAAGATACGCAGTATTTT. This translates into CASSRDGDREDTQYF.

V gene TRBV29-1 combines with J gene TRBJ1-2; D is ambiguous. V gave up 7 bases and J gave up 5 bases, with 17 bases separating them. There are 13 residues in the CDR3. Germline V gives CDR1 SQVTM, CDR2 ANQGSEA. The DNA of the CDR3 is TGCAGCGCCATCCGGACCGATTTGTATGGCTACACCTTC. This gives the protein CSAIRTDLYGYTF. The full variable domain, with the rest looked up from reference TRBV29-1 and TRBJ1-2, is SAVISQKPSRDICQRGTSLTIQCQVDSQVTMMFWYRQQPGQSLTLIATANQGSEATYESGFVIDKFPISRPNLTFSTLTVSNMSPEDSSIYLCSAIRTDLYGYTFGSGTRLTVV.

CDR3 loop: CASSQQEGNYGYTF. CDR3 nucleotide sequence: TGCGCCAGCAGCCAACAGGAGGGGAACTATGGCTACACCTTC. The chain combines TRBV4-1 with TRBJ1-2; a possible D gene is TRBD1 (5 bases). This CDR3 comprises 14 residues. Germline CDR1 MGHRA, CDR2 YSYEKL. V dropped 2 bases and J dropped 2 bases, with 9 bases sitting between them.

This clonotype showed up just a few times. The CDR3 spells CASSDTGMGGMNTEAFF. The CDR3 region has the DNA TGTGCCAGCAGTGATACCGGGATGGGGGGGATGAACACTGAAGCTTTCTTT. The rearrangement joins TRBV25-1 to TRBJ1-1, with D possibly TRBD1 on 5 matching bases. This CDR3 has 17 amino acids. The V end lost 3 bases, the J end lost 0 bases, and 17 bases lay between the germline ends. The germline V gene has CDR1 MGHDK and CDR2 SYGVNS.

This clonotype came up a few times. The chain is built from TRBV20-1 and TRBJ1-2; D might be TRBD1 (5 bases). The CDR3 is 14 residues long. Trimming removed 1 base at V and 6 bases at J, with 15 bases between. Germline V gives CDR1 DFQATT, CDR2 SNEGSKA (reference sequence). The chain's CDR3 is CSARGPTETHGYTF. The CDR3 nucleotides read TGCAGTGCTAGAGGCCCGACAGAGACGCATGGCTACACCTTC.

In this sample, this clonotype turned up a few times. The chain carries TRBV28 and TRBJ1-1; TRBD1 matches 10 bases. The CDR3 has 16 residues. Germline assignment: CDR1 MDHEN and CDR2 SYDVKM. With V trimmed by 2 bases and J by 8 bases, 11 bases remained unmatched. The DNA of the CDR3 is TGTGCCAGCAGTTTACCCCCACCCGGACAGGGGGAGGAAGCTTTCTTT. Translation gives CASSLPPPGQGEEAFF.

The chain links TRBV5-4 to TRBJ2-7; a possible D gene is TRBD2 (5 bases). There are 13 residues in the CDR3. The V end was cut by 4 bases, the J end by 1 base, with 9 bases between. Looked up from germline, CDR1 is SGHNT and CDR2 is YYREEE (reference sequence). The chain's CDR3 is CASSPRGSYEQYF. DNA for the CDR3: TGTGCCAGCAGCCCCCGGGGATCCTACGAGCAGTACTTC.

This clonotype has a handful of counts. The V gene is TRBV6-2 or TRBV6-3, the J gene TRBJ2-7; a possible D gene is TRBD2 (6 bases). V shed 7 bases and J shed 9 bases, with 22 bases lying between them. Per germline, CDR1 MNHEY and CDR2 SVGEGT. This CDR3 has 14 residues. The CDR3 nucleotides read TGTGCCAGCACTGCAAACTGGGGACTTAGCTTGCAGTACTTC. It is translated as CASTANWGLSLQYF.

The chain links TRBV15 to TRBJ2-7, with D tentatively TRBD2 (6 bases). Germline-derived CDR1 and CDR2 are LNHNV and YYDKDF (reference sequence). Deletions cut 5 bases from V and 2 bases from J, with 13 bases between. The CDR3 sequence is 14 residues long. CDR3 nucleotide sequence: TGTGCCACCAGCCATCTGGGGGGAACCTACGAGCAGTACTTC. Amino acid sequence: CATSHLGGTYEQYF. Based on the CDR3 plus reference TRBV15 and TRBJ2-7, the full variable domain is DAMVIQNPRYQVTQFGKPVTLSCSQTLNHNVMYWYQQKSSQAPKLLFHYYDKDFNNEADTPDNFQSRRPNTSFCFLDIRSPGLGDTAMYLCATSHLGGTYEQYFGPGTRLTVT.

This clonotype was observed a few times. The gene calls are TRBV6-1 and TRBJ2-1; 10 bases align to TRBD1. Germline V gene lookup returns CDR1 MNHNS and CDR2 SASEGT. The CDR3 loop spans 15 amino acids. Trimming cost V 7 bases and J 6 bases; bases outside gene matches: 9. As DNA, the CDR3 is TGTGCCAGCATTCAAGACAGGGGGCGAAGCAATGAGCAGTTCTTC. It specifies CASIQDRGRSNEQFF.

V gene TRBV6-2 or TRBV6-3 combines with J gene TRBJ1-1, with 7 bases matching TRBD1. Germline V gene sequence: CDR1 MNHEY, CDR2 SVGEGT. The V segment lost 5 bases and the J segment 5 bases; nucleotides outside the gene matches: 8. The CDR3 totals 14 residues. This CDR3 reads CASSTQQGWTEAFF. For the CDR3, the DNA is TGTGCCAGCAGTACGCAACAGGGGTGGACTGAAGCTTTCTTT.

This clonotype was found a few times. CDR3 coding DNA: TGTGCCAGCAGTTATAGCGGGGCAAATTCACCCCTCCACTTT. This codes for CASSYSGANSPLHF. The chain joins TRBV6-5 to TRBJ1-6; possible D gene TRBD1, 5 bases. Between the trimmed V and J ends, which lost 3 bases and 7 bases, there was a span of 10 bases. This CDR3 contains 14 residues. Germline V gene sequence: CDR1 MNHEY, CDR2 SVGAGI.

CDR3 sequence (DNA): TGTGCCAGTACAACACACGGACGAGTCGGTGGGAGCAATCAGCCCCAGCATTTT. Translated: CASTTHGRVGGSNQPQHF. The chain recombines TRBV19 with TRBJ1-5, with no clear D. The CDR3 runs 18 residues. V dropped 7 bases and J dropped 1 base, with 23 bases sitting between them. CDR1 is LNHDA and CDR2 is SQIVND in the germline V gene (reference sequence).

The genes are TRBV21-1 and TRBJ2-1; the table calls TRBD2, which could not be checked here. TRBV21-1 is recorded as a pseudogene. The CDR3 runs to 16 residues. CDR3 loop: CASSKTAGGPYDEQFF. The CDR3 DNA is TGTGCCAGCAGCAAGACCGCGGGAGGGCCGTATGATGAGCAGTTCTTC.

The chain joins TRBV12-3 or TRBV12-4 to TRBJ1-1; no clear D gene. V gave up 6 bases and J gave up 1 base, with 9 bases separating them. The CDR3 consists of 13 residues. The CDR3 DNA reads TGTGCCAGCAGCCCCCGGAGGAACACTGAAGCTTTCTTT. It is translated as CASSPRRNTEAFF.